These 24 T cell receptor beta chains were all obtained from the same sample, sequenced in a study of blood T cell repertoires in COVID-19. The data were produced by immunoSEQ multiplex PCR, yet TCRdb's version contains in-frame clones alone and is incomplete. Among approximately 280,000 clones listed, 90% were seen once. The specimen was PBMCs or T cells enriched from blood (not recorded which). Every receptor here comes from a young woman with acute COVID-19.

CDR3 loop: CASSSHRGAYEQYF. DNA of the CDR3: TGTGCCAGCAGTTCGCACAGGGGAGCCTACGAGCAGTACTTC. This chain uses TRBV6-5 with TRBJ2-7, with 7 bases lining up with TRBD1. CDR1 and CDR2 (germline): MNHEY, SVGAGI. The CDR3 has 14 amino acids. Trimming removed 4 bases from V and 2 bases from J; junction bases left unmatched: 5.

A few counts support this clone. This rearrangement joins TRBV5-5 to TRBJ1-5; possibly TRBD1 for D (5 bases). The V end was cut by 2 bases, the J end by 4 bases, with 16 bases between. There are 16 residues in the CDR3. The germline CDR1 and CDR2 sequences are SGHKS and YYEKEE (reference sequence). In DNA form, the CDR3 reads TGTGCCAGCAGCTTCGCCGCACAGGTTGGTAATCAGCCCCAGCATTTT. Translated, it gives CASSFAAQVGNQPQHF.

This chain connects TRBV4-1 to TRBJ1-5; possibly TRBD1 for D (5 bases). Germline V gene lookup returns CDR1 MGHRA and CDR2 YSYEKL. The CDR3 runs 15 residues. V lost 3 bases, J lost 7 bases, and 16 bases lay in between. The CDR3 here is CASSHPPGGGQPQHF. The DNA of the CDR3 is TGCGCCAGCAGCCACCCCCCCGGGGGAGGACAGCCCCAGCATTTT.

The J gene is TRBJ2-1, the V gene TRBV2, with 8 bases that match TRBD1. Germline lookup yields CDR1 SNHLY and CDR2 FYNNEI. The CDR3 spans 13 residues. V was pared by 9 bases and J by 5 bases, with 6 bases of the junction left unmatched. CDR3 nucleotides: TGTGCCAGACGACAGGGGCTTAACAATGAGCAGTTCTTC. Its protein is CARRQGLNNEQFF.

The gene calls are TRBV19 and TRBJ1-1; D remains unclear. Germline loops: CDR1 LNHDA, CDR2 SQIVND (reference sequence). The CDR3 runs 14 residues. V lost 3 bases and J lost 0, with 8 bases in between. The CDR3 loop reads CASSMGQMNTEAFF. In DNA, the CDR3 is TGTGCCAGTAGTATGGGCCAGATGAACACTGAAGCTTTCTTT.

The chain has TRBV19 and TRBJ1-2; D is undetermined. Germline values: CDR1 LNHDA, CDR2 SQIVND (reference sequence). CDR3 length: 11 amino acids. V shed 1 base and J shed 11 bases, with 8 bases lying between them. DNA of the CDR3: TGTGCCAGTAGTATAGCTACAGTTTACACCTTC. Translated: CASSIATVYTF. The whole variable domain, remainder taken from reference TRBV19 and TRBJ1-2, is DGGITQSPKYLFRKEGQNVTLSCEQNLNHDAMYWYRQDPGQGLRLIYYSQIVNDFQKGDIAEGYSVSREKKESFPLTVTSAQKNPTAFYLCASSIATVYTFGSGTRLTVV.

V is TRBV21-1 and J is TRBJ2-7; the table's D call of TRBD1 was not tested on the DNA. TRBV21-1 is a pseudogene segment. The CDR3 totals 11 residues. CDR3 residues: CASSGNYEQYF. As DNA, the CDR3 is TGTGCCAGCAGCGGCAACTACGAGCAGTACTTC.

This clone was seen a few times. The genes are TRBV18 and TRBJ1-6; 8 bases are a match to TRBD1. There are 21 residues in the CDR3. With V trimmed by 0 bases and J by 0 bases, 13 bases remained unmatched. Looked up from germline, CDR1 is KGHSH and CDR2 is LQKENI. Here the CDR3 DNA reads TGTGCCAGCTCACCACCGCGCGGACAGGGAAGTTTCCGCTCCTATAATTCACCCCTCCACTTT. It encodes CASSPPRGQGSFRSYNSPLHF.

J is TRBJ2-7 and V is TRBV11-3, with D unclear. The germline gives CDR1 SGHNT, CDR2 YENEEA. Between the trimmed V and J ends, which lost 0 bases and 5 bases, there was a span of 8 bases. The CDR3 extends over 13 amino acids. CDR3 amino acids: CASSLEASNEQYF. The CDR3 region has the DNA TGTGCCAGCAGCTTAGAAGCTAGTAACGAGCAGTACTTC.

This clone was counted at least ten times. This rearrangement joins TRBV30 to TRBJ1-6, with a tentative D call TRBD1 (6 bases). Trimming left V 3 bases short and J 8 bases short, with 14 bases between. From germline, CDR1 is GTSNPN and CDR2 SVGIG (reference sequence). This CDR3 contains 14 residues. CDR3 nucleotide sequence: TGTGCCTGGAGGACACAGGGATTTTATTCACCCCTCCACTTT. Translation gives CAWRTQGFYSPLHF. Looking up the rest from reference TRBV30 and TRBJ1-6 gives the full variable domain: SQTIHQWPATLVQPVGSPLSLECTVEGTSNPNLYWYRQAAGRGLQLLFYSVGIGQISSEVPQNLSASRPQDRQFILSSKKLLLSDSGFYLCAWRTQGFYSPLHFGNGTRLTVT.

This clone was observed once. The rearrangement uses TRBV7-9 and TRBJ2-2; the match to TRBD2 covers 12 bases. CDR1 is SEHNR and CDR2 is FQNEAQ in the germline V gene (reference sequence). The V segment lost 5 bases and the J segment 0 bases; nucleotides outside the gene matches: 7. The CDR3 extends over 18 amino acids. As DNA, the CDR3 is TGTGCCAGCAGCCCTGGACTAGCGGGAATTGCGAACACCGGGGAGCTGTTTTTT. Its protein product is CASSPGLAGIANTGELFF.

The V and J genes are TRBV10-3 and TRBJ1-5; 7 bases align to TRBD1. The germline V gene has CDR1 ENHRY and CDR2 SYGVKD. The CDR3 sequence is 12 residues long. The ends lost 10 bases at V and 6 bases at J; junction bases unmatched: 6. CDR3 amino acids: CATQTGSQPQHF. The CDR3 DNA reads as TGTGCCACCCAGACAGGGTCTCAGCCCCAGCATTTT.

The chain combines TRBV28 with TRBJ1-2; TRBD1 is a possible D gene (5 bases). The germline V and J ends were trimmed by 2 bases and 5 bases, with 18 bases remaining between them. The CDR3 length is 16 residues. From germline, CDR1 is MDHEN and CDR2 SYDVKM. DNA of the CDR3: TGTGCCAGCAGTTTACGTTCCACCAGGGCGTGGTATGGCTACACCTTC. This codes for CASSLRSTRAWYGYTF.

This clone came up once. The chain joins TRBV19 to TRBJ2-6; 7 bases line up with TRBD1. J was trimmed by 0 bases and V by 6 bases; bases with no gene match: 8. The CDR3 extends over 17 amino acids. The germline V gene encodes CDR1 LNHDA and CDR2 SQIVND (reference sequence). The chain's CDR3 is CASRNRGLSSGANVLTF. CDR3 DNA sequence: TGTGCCAGTAGAAACAGGGGTCTAAGCTCTGGGGCCAACGTCCTGACTTTC.

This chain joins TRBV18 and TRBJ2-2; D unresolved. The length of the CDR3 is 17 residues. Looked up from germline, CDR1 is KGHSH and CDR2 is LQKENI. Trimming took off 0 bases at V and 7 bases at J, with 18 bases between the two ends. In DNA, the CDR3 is TGTGCCAGCTCACCACCGCTAACGATTCAGGCTTACGGGGAGCTGTTTTTT. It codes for CASSPPLTIQAYGELFF.

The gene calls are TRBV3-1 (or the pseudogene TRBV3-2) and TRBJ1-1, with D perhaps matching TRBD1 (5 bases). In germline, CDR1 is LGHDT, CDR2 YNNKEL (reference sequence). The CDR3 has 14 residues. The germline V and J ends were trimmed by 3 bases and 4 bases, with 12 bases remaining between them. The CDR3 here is CASSQWARVTEAFF. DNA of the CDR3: TGTGCCAGCAGCCAGTGGGCCAGGGTCACTGAAGCTTTCTTT.

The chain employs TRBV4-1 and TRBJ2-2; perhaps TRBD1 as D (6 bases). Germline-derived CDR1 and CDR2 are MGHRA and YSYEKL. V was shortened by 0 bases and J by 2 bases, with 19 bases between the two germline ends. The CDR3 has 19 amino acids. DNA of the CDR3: TGCGCCAGCAGCCAAGACGGGCCTTCCGGGACACCAAACACCGGGGAGCTGTTTTTT. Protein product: CASSQDGPSGTPNTGELFF.

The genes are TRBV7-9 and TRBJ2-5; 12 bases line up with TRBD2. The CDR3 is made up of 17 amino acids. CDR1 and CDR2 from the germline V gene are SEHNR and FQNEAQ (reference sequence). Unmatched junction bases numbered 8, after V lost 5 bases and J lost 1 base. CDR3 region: CASSPRTSGIGQETQYF. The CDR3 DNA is TGTGCCAGCAGCCCCCGGACTAGCGGGATAGGCCAAGAGACCCAGTACTTC.

The CDR3 here is CASSFGLQGLQETQYF. DNA of the CDR3: TGTGCCAGCAGCTTCGGACTCCAGGGGTTACAAGAGACCCAGTACTTC. The genes are TRBV7-6 and TRBJ2-5; a weak D match, TRBD1 (6 bases). The CDR3 loop spans 16 amino acids. The V end lost 3 bases, the J end lost 2 bases, and 16 bases lay between the germline ends. Germline V gene sequence: CDR1 SGHVS, CDR2 FNYEAQ.

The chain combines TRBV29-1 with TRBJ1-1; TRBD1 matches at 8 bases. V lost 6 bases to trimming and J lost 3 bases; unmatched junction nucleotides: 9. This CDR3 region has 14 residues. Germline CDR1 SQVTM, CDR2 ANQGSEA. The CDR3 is CSVDTGTGYTEAFF. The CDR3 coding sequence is TGCAGCGTGGATACCGGGACAGGATACACTGAAGCTTTCTTT.

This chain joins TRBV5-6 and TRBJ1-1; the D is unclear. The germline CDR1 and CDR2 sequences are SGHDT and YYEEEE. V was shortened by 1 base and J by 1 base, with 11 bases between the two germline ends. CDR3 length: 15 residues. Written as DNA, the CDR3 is TGTGCCAGCAGCTTGCTGGGGAGCCCGAACACTGAAGCTTTCTTT. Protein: CASSLLGSPNTEAFF.

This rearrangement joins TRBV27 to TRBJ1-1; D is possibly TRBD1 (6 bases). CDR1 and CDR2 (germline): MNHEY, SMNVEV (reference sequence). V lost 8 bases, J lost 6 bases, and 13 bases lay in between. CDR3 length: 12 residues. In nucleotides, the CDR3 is TGTGCCAGCTCCTCAGGGGAGTCTGAAGCTTTCTTT. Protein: CASSSGESEAFF.

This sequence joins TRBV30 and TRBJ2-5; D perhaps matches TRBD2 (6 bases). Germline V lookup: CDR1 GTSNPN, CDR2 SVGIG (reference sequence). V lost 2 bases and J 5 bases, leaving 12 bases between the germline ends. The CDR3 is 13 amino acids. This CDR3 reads CAWSPGLRETQYF. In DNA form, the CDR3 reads TGTGCCTGGAGTCCGGGACTTCGGGAGACCCAGTACTTC.

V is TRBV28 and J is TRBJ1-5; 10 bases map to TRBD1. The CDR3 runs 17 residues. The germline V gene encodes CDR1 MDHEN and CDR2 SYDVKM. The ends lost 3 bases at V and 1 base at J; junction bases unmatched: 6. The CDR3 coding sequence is TGTGCCAGCAGTTTTTCTAGGGACAGGGGAAGCAATCAGCCCCAGCATTTT. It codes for CASSFSRDRGSNQPQHF.